The clone carrying this T cell receptor (beta chain) has a handful of counts. TCRdb itself ran the 5' RACE reads through MiXCR, one entry per CDR3 protein. The sample includes a few hundred thousand distinct CDR3 sequences, roughly 22% seen only once; the top ten take under 15%. These data are taken from a study of CD8 T cells in ankylosing spondylitis. CDR3 size: 17 residues. J was trimmed by 0 bases and V by 0 bases; bases with no gene match: 3. The germline V gene encodes CDR1 SGHRS and CDR2 YFSETQ. The TCR was taken from a male donor with ankylosing spondylitis or in good health (not recorded which). The rearrangement uses TRBV5-1 and TRBJ2-3, with 11 bases identical to TRBD2. The specimen was blood, either unsorted or a sorted T cell fraction (not recorded which). CDR3: CASSLGLAGGSTDTQYF. The DNA of the CDR3 is TGCGCCAGCAGCTTGGGGCTAGCGGGGGGAAGCACAGATACGCAGTATTTT. Supplemented by reference TRBV5-1 and TRBJ2-3, the full variable domain reads KAGVTQTPRYLIKTRGQQVTLSCSPISGHRSVSWYQQTPGQGLQFLFEYFSETQRNKGNFPGRFSGRQFSNSRSEMNVSTLELGDSALYLCASSLGLAGGSTDTQYFGPGTRLTVL.